Listed below are T cell receptor beta chains from one sample, sequenced in a study of identical twins. From the 5' RACE reads, TCRdb called clonotypes with MiXCR, one entry per CDR3 protein. This table has roughly 630,000 distinct CDR3 sequences, roughly 6.6% appearing once. The data were also submitted as part of a second study, on yellow fever vaccine responses in identical twins.

Sample: PBMCs. These receptors originate from a young woman in good health. Both conserved end residues are part of each CDR3. The D gene is left open where the match is weak. Not every row has a clone size; where given, it reads once, few, many or a size class.

size	J	D	V	DNA	CDR3
many	TRBJ2-7	NA	TRBV29-1	TGCAGCGTGGACACAGGGACCTACGAGCAGTACTTC	CSVDTGTYEQYF
many	TRBJ2-5	NA	TRBV5-1	TGCGCCAGCAGCTCCGAGTGGGAGACCCAGTACTTC	CASSSEWETQYF
many	TRBJ1-2	TRBD1	TRBV7-9	TGTGCCAGCAGCAACCCGGGACAGGGTACCTATGGCTACACCTTC	CASSNPGQGTYGYTF
few	TRBJ1-1	NA	TRBV12-3/TRBV12-4	TGTGCCAGCACCCCCATAGGGGCAGCCGTTGAGAACACTGAAGCTTTCTTT	CASTPIGAAVENTEAFF
many	TRBJ1-5	TRBD1	TRBV5-1	TGCGCCAGCAGCTTGGCAGGGGGCGATCAGCCCCAGCATTTT	CASSLAGGDQPQHF
NA	TRBJ2-1	NA	TRBV27	TGTGCCAGCAGGAATCCGAGCGTCGAGTCCTACAATGAGCAGTTCTTC	CASRNPSVESYNEQFF
many	TRBJ2-5	NA	TRBV28	TGTGCCAGCAGTTTATCTCCAAGTACATCAGAGACCCAGTACTTC	CASSLSPSTSETQYF
NA	TRBJ2-6	NA	TRBV7-9	TGTGCCAGCAGCTTTTTGATGAAAATTTCTGGGGCCAACGTCCTGACTTTC	CASSFLMKISGANVLTF
NA	TRBJ2-3	TRBD2	TRBV20-1	TGCAGTGCCGCGCTAGCGGGGGCTACAGATACGCAGTATTTT	CSAALAGATDTQYF
few	TRBJ2-1	NA	TRBV29-1	TGCAGCGTTGATAGGCCCGGTGGCGATGAGCAGTTCTTC	CSVDRPGGDEQFF
many	TRBJ2-1	NA	TRBV5-1	TGTGCCAGCAGTCCGGGGGGCAGCTCCTACAATGAGCAGTTCTTC	CASSPGGSSYNEQFF
few	TRBJ1-2	NA	TRBV29-1	TGCAGCGTTGGGAGTAGGGGTGGCTACACCTTC	CSVGSRGGYTF
few	TRBJ1-2	TRBD1	TRBV3-1	TGTGCCAGCAGCCAAGATGGAGACAGGGCTGGCTACACCTTC	CASSQDGDRAGYTF
many	TRBJ2-5	NA	TRBV14	TGTGCCAGCAGTCGTTGGGGTGGAGAGACCCAGTACTTC	CASSRWGGETQYF
few	TRBJ2-5	TRBD1	TRBV20-1	TGCAGTGCTAAACCCGGGACAGGGGGAGAGACCCAGTACTTC	CSAKPGTGGETQYF
NA	TRBJ2-3	NA	TRBV5-5	TGTGCCAGCAGCTTGTATACAGGGCCAGATACGCAGTATTTT	CASSLYTGPDTQYF
NA	TRBJ2-7	TRBD1	TRBV29-1	TGCAGCGTAGGGACAGACTCCTACGAGCAGTACTTC	CSVGTDSYEQYF